This note documents a single T cell receptor (beta chain) sequence. The target antigen is unknown. Method: immunoSEQ multiplex PCR; TCRdb's copy keeps in-frame clones and lacks some. The table shows about 170,000 clones, with around 91% occurring only once. This entry belongs to a study of T cell responses to AZD1222 COVID-19 vaccine. About the research overall: Second-dose recipients at about 4 or about 12 weeks were treated as one pooled group. Study conclusions and caveats: A reported finding is that nearly half of spike-specific TCRs target unmutated variant regions. White British people made up most donors, females outnumbered males, and clonal diversity was possibly underestimated. Of the AZD1222 recipients, only five to seven were seropositive at baseline.

V was pared by 6 bases and J by 1 base, with 11 bases between. This CDR3 spans 14 amino acids. CDR1 is KGHDR, CDR2 SFDVKD, per germline. V gene TRBV24-1 combines with J gene TRBJ2-5; D might be TRBD2 (6 bases). The receptor's source is an adult in good health. This specimen consisted of peripheral blood, obtained on day 0 of AZD1222 vaccination. CDR3 protein: CATSPPGLQETQYF. The CDR3 DNA reads as TGTGCCACCAGTCCTCCGGGACTCCAAGAGACCCAGTACTTC.